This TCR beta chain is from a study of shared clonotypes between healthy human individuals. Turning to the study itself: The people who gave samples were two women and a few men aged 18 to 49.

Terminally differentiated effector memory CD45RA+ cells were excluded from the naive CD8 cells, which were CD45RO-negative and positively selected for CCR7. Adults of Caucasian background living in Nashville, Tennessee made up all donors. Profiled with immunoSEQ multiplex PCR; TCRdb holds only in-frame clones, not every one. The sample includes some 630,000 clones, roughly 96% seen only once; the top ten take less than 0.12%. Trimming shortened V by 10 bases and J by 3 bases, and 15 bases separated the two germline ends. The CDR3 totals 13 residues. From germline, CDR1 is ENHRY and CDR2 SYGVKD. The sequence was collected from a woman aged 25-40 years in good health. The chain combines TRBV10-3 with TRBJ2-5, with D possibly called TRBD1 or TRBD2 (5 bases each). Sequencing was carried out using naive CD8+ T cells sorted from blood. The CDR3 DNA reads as TGTGCCACAGAAGGGACGGGCGAAGAGACCCAGTACTTC. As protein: CATEGTGEETQYF.